Sequencing of this T cell receptor beta chain was carried out in a study of monozygotic twins with inflammatory bowel disease. Study-wide findings and caveats: Diversity of TCRbeta measured by inverse Simpson was lower in IBD patients than in healthy co-twins. The authors could not tell different T cell subtypes apart.

The CDR3 is 16 amino acids. CDR1 MDHEN and CDR2 SYDVKM come from the germline V gene. UMIs bearing a 6-nucleotide sample barcode were added through template switching. TCRdb re-called the 5' RACE reads; one entry per CDR3 protein, DNA not given. This listing includes around 150,000 distinct CDR3 sequences. About this clonotype: What it recognizes is unknown.

Sequencing was performed on blood. The V call is TRBV28, the J call TRBJ1-4; TCRdb's D call of TRBD1 is untestable without DNA. The sequence derives from a human donor with ulcerative colitis or Crohn's disease, or a healthy co-twin of an affected twin (not recorded which). CDR3 region: CASSRGQGPTNEKLFF.